In its sample, the clone carrying this TCR beta chain was seen a few times. The target antigen is unknown. This entry belongs to a study of CD8 T cells in ankylosing spondylitis. TCR beta libraries were made by quantitative 5'-RACE with molecular barcodes. TCRdb itself ran the 5' RACE reads through MiXCR, one entry per CDR3 protein. In the table there are about 340,000 distinct CDR3 sequences, approximately 8% of which are singletons. Overall study results and limits: Matched synovial fluid from ankylosing spondylitis patients was reported to be enriched for disease-linked clones. For ankylosing spondylitis blood, a TCR beta motif of 7 or 8 highly homologous variants appeared characteristic.

The CDR3 is made up of 16 amino acids. V was clipped by 3 bases and J by 4 bases; unmatched bases: 6. Germline V gives CDR1 LNHNV, CDR2 YYDKDF (reference sequence). The origin of this receptor is a male donor with ankylosing spondylitis. The chain carries TRBV15 and TRBJ2-1; TRBD2 matches at 10 bases. What was sequenced was blood, either unsorted or a sorted T cell fraction (not recorded which). The CDR3 nucleotides are TGTGCCACCAGCAGTAGGGCACTAGCGGGATACAATGAGCAGTTCTTC. Residues: CATSSRALAGYNEQFF.